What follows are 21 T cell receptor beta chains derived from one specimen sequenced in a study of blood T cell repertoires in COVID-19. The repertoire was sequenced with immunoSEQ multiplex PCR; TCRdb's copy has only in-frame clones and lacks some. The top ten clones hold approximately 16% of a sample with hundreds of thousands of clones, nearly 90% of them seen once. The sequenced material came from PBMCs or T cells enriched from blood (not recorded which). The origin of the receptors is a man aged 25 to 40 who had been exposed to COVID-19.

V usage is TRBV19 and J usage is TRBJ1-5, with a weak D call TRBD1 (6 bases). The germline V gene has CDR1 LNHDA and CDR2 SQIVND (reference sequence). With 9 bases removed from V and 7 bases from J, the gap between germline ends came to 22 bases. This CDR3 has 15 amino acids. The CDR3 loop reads CASRTSSGVWQPQHF. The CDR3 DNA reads TGTGCCAGCCGGACCTCCTCAGGGGTCTGGCAGCCCCAGCATTTT.

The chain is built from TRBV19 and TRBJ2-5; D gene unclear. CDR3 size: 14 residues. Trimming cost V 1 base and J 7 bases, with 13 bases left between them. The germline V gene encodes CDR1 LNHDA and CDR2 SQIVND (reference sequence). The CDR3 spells CASSIVTSPGTQYF. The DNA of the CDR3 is TGTGCCAGTAGTATAGTTACCAGCCCGGGGACCCAGTACTTC. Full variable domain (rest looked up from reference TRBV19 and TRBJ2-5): DGGITQSPKYLFRKEGQNVTLSCEQNLNHDAMYWYRQDPGQGLRLIYYSQIVNDFQKGDIAEGYSVSREKKESFPLTVTSAQKNPTAFYLCASSIVTSPGTQYFGPGTRLLVL.

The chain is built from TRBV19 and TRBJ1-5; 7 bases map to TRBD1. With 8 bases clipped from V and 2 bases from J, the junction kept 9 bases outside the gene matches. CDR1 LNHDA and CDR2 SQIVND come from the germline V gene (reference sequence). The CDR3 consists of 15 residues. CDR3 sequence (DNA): TGTGCCAGTGCCAATAGAGGACAGGGCAATCAGCCCCAGCATTTT. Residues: CASANRGQGNQPQHF.

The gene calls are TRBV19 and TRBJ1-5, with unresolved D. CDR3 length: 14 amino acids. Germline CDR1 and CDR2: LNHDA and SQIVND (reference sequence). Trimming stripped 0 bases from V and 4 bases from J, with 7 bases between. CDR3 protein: CASSIDSWNQPQHF. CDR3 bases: TGTGCCAGTAGTATAGATAGCTGGAATCAGCCCCAGCATTTT.

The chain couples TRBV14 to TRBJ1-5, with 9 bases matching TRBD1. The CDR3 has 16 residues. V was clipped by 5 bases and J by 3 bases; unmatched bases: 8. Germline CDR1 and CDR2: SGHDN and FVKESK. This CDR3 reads CASSSPTGGANQPQHF. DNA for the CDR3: TGTGCCAGCAGCTCCCCGACAGGGGGTGCCAATCAGCCCCAGCATTTT.

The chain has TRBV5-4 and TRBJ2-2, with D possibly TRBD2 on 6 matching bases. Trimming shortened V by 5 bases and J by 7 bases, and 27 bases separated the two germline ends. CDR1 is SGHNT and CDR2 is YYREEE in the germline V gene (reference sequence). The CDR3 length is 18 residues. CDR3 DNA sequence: TGTGCCAGCAGTCATGGGGGGTTCGGGGATCGAGTGGGCGGGGAGCTGTTTTTT. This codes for CASSHGGFGDRVGGELFF.

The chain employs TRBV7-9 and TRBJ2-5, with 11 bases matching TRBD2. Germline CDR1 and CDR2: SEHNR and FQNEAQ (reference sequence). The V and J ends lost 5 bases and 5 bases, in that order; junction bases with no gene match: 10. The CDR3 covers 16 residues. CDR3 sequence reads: CASSPMGLAVAETQYF. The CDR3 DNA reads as TGTGCCAGCAGCCCCATGGGACTAGCGGTAGCGGAGACCCAGTACTTC.

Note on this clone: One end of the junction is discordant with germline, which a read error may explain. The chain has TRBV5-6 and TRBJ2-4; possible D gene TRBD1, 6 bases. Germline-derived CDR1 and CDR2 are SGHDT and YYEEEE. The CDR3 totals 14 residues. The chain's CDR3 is CASSLATGQNIQYF. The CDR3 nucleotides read TGTGCCAGCAGTTTGGCGACAGGTCAAAACATTCAGTACTTC.

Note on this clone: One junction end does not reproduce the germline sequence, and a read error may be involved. The CDR3: CASREAGATVSGANVLTF. CDR3 bases: TGTGCCAGCAGGGAAGCGGGGGCCACAGTCTCTGGGGCCAACGTCCTGACTTTC. This rearrangement joins TRBV6-1 to TRBJ2-6; 8 bases match TRBD2. The CDR3 length is 18 residues. Germline CDR1 is MNHNS and CDR2 is SASEGT.

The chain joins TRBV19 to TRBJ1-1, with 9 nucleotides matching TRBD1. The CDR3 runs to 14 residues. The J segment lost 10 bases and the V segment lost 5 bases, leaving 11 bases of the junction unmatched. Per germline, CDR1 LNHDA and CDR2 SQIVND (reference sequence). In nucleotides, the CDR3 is TGTGCCAGTAGTGTACCGGGACAGGGTTTTGGAGCTTTCTTT. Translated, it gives CASSVPGQGFGAFF. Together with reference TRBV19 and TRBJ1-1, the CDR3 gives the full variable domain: DGGITQSPKYLFRKEGQNVTLSCEQNLNHDAMYWYRQDPGQGLRLIYYSQIVNDFQKGDIAEGYSVSREKKESFPLTVTSAQKNPTAFYLCASSVPGQGFGAFFGQGTRLTVV.

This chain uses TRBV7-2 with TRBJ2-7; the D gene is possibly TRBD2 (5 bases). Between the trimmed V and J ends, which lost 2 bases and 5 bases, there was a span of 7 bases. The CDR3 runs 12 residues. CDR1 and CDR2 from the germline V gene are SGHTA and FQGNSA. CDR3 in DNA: TGTGCCAGCAGCTTATCCGGGAACGAGCAGTACTTC. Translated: CASSLSGNEQYF.

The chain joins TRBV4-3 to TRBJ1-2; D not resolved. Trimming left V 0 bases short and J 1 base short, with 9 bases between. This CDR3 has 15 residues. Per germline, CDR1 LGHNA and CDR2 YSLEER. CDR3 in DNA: TGCGCCAGCAGCCAAGACGAGGGCTTTAACTATGGCTACACCTTC. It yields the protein CASSQDEGFNYGYTF.

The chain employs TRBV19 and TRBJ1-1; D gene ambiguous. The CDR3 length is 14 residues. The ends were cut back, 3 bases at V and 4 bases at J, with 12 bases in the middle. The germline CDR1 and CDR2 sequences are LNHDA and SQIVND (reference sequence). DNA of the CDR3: TGTGCCAGTAGTATTAGCGTTTTGAGCACTGAAGCTTTCTTT. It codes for CASSISVLSTEAFF.

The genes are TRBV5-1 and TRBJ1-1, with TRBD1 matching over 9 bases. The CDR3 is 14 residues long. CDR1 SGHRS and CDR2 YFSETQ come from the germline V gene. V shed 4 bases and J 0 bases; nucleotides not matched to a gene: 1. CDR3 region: CASSHRGLNTEAFF. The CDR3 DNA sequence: TGCGCCAGCAGCCACAGGGGGCTGAACACTGAAGCTTTCTTT.

The DNA of the CDR3 is TGTGCCAGCAGCCAAGAGTTGGGGAGGACGCACTACTATCAGCCCCAGCATTTT. Translation: CASSQELGRTHYYQPQHF. V and J are TRBV4-2 and TRBJ1-5; D is uncertain. V was cut by 0 bases and J by 5 bases, with 20 bases left in between. The CDR3 runs 18 residues. The germline CDR1 and CDR2 sequences are LGHNA and YNFKEQ.

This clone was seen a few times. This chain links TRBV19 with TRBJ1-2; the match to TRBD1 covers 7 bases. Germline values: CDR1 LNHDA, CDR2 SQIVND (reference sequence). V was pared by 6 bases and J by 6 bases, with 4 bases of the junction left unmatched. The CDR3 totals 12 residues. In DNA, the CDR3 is TGTGCCAGTAGCCACACAGGGGATGGCTACACCTTC. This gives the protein CASSHTGDGYTF.

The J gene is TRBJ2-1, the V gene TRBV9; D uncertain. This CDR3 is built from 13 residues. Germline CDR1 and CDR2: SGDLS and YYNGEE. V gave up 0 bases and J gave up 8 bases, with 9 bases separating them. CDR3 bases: TGTGCCAGCAGCGTAGCCGGGTTTCATGAGCAGTTCTTC. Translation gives CASSVAGFHEQFF.

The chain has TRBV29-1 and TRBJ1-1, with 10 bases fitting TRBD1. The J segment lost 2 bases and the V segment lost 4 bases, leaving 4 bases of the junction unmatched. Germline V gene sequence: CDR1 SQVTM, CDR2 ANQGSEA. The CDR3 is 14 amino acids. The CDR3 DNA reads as TGCAGCGTTGGCCAGACAGGGGGCAACACTGAAGCTTTCTTT. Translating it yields CSVGQTGGNTEAFF.

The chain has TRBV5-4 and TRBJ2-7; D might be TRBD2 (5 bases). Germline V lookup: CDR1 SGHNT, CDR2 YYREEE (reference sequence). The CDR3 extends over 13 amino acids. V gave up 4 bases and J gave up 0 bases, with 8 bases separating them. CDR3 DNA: TGTGCCAGCAGCCAGCGGTCCTCCTACGAGCAGTACTTC. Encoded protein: CASSQRSSYEQYF.

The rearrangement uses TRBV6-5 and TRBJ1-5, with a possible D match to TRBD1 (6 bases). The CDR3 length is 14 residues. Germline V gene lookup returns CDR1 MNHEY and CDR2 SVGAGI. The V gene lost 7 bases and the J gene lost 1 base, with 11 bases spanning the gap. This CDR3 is CASKPGVSNQPQHF. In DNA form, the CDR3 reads TGTGCCAGCAAACCAGGGGTGAGCAATCAGCCCCAGCATTTT.

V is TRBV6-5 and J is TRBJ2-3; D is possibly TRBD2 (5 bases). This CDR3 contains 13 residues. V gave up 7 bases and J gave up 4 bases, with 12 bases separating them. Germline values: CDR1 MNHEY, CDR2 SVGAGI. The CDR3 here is CASTSGISDTQYF. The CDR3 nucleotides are TGTGCCAGCACTTCGGGGATTTCAGATACGCAGTATTTT.